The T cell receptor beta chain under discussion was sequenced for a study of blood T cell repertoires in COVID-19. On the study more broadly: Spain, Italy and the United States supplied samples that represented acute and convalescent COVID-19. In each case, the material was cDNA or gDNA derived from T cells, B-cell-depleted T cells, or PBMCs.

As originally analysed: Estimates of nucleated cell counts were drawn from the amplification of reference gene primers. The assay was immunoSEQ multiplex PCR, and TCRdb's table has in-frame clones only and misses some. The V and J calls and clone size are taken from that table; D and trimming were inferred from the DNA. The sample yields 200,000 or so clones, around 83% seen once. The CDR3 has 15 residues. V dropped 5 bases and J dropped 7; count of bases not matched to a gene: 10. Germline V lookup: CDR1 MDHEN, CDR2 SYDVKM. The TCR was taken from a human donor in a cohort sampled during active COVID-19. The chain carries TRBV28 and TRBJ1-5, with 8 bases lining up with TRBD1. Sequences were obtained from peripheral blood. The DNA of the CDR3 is TGTGCCAGCAGTACGTTAGGACAGGGTGGGCAGCCCCAGCATTTT. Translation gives CASSTLGQGGQPQHF. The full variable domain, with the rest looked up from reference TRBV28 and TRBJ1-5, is DVKVTQSSRYLVKRTGEKVFLECVQDMDHENMFWYRQDPGLGLRLIYFSYDVKMKEKGDIPEGYSVSREKKERFSLILESASTNQTSMYLCASSTLGQGGQPQHFGDGTRLSIL.